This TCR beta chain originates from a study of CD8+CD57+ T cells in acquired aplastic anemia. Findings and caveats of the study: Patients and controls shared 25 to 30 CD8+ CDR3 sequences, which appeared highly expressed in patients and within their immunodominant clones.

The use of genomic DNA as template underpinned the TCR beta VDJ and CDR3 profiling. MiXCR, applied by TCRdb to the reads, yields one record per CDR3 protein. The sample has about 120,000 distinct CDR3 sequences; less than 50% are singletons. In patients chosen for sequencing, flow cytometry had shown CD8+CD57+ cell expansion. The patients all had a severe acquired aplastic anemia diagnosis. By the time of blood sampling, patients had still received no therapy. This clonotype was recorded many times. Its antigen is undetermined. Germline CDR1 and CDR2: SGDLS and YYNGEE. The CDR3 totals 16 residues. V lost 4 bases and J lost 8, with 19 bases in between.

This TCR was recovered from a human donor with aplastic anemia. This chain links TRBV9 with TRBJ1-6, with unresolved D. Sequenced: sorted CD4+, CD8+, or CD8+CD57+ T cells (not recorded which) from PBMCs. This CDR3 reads CASSSSSIPEDSPLHF. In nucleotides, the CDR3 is TGTGCCAGCAGCTCCAGTAGTATCCCGGAGGATTCACCCCTCCACTTT.